The 18 T cell receptor beta chains below come from one sample, sequenced in a study of read filtering for tumor transcriptome and immune sequencing. This library used roughly 400 ng RNA and molecular barcoded adaptors spanning alpha/delta and beta/gamma chains. TCRdb independently ran MiXCR on the reads; one entry per CDR3 protein. Of 100,000 to 150,000 distinct CDR3 sequences listed, 13% are singletons. Sequenced material: a population of CD138-negative cells sorted from bone marrow. All receptors come from a donor at least 40 years old with multiple myeloma.

This clonotype was recorded at least ten times. The chain carries TRBV23-1 and TRBJ2-1, with D perhaps assigned TRBD1 or TRBD2 (5 bases each). TRBV23-1 is assigned to the ORF class and has an uncertain function. The ends were cut back, 2 bases at V and 6 bases at J, with 32 bases in the middle. The CDR3 consists of 21 residues. The CDR3 region has the DNA TGCGCCAGCAGTCAAGAGGGGCAAGGACGGCGCCGCCGGCCTTTCCTCAATGAGCAGTTCTTC. This encodes CASSQEGQGRRRRPFLNEQFF.

This clonotype was recorded at least ten times. The rearrangement links TRBV5-8 to TRBJ1-1; no definite D call. CDR3 length equals 15 residues. Germline assignment: CDR1 SGHTS and CDR2 YDEGEE. Trimming stripped 3 bases from V and 4 bases from J, with 16 bases between. The CDR3 is CASSSVKVGFTEAFF. The CDR3 coding sequence is TGTGCCAGCAGCTCCGTAAAAGTGGGTTTCACTGAAGCTTTCTTT.

This clonotype was recorded at least ten times. This chain connects TRBV30 to TRBJ1-2; TRBD1 might be the D (6 bases). From germline, CDR1 is GTSNPN and CDR2 SVGIG (reference sequence). The length of the CDR3 is 13 residues. Trimming removed 0 bases from V and 4 bases from J, with 9 bases in between. As DNA, the CDR3 is TGTGCCTGGAGTGTGAGGACAGTCTATGGCTACACCTTC. Protein product: CAWSVRTVYGYTF.

In its sample, this clonotype was seen many times. This chain links TRBV6-5 with TRBJ2-1; D is undetermined. V lost 0 bases to trimming and J lost 7 bases, with 19 bases between them. CDR1 and CDR2 (germline): MNHEY, SVGAGI. The CDR3 runs to 17 residues. In DNA, the CDR3 is TGTGCCAGCAGTTACTCGATCGTAACCGTCTCGTGGAATGAGCAGTTCTTC. Encoded protein: CASSYSIVTVSWNEQFF.

This clonotype showed up many times. This chain uses TRBV20-1 with TRBJ1-1; D is unresolved. Germline values: CDR1 DFQATT, CDR2 SNEGSKA (reference sequence). The V end lost 0 bases, the J end lost 0 bases, and 17 bases lay between the germline ends. The CDR3 sequence is 17 residues long. The CDR3 spells CSARDPAGNIMNTEAFF. The DNA for the CDR3 is TGCAGTGCTAGAGATCCCGCCGGTAATATTATGAACACTGAAGCTTTCTTT.

This clonotype was observed at least ten times. The chain uses TRBV5-3 and TRBJ2-7; 10 positions match TRBD1. TRBV5-3 is known as an ORF, though its function is uncertain. Trimming took 5 bases from V and 3 from J; bases not matched to a gene: 8. The CDR3 sequence is 15 residues long. The CDR3 DNA is TGTGCCAGAAGATCCGACAGGGGGCATTACTACGAGCAGTACTTC. Residues: CARRSDRGHYYEQYF.

In its sample, this clonotype ranks as medium-sized. The chain carries TRBV14 and TRBJ2-1, with 9 bases lining up with TRBD2. The junction had 3 bases not matched to a gene; V was cut back by 4 bases and J by 2 bases. Per the germline V gene, CDR1 is SGHDN and CDR2 is FVKESK. The CDR3 contains 15 residues. The CDR3 reads CASSRSSGAYNEQFF. The CDR3 nucleotides are TGTGCCAGCAGCCGCTCTAGCGGGGCCTACAATGAGCAGTTCTTC. Supplemented by reference TRBV14 and TRBJ2-1, the full variable domain reads EAGVTQFPSHSVIEKGQTVTLRCDPISGHDNLYWYRRVMGKEIKFLLHFVKESKQDESGMPNNRFLAERTGGTYSTLKVQPAELEDSGVYFCASSRSSGAYNEQFFGPGTRLTVL.

This clonotype was seen ten or more times. V is TRBV9 and J is TRBJ1-1; D possibly corresponds to TRBD1 (5 bases). Trimming pared 0 bases from V and 5 bases from J, leaving 11 bases between. Germline CDR1 reads SGDLS; CDR2 reads YYNGEE. This CDR3 is built from 14 residues. The CDR3 bases are TGTGCCAGCAGCGTAGATGGCGGGGGAACTGAAGCTTTCTTT. Amino acids: CASSVDGGGTEAFF. Based on the CDR3 plus reference TRBV9 and TRBJ1-1, the full variable domain is DSGVTQTPKHLITATGQRVTLRCSPRSGDLSVYWYQQSLDQGLQFLIQYYNGEERAKGNILERFSAQQFPDLHSELNLSSLELGDSALYFCASSVDGGGTEAFFGQGTRLTVV.

As regards this clonotype: This CDR3 is missing its conserved last phenylalanine or tryptophan, likely due to a read error. The rearrangement joins TRBV2 to TRBJ2-7, with D unresolved. Germline loops: CDR1 SNHLY, CDR2 FYNNEI. CDR3 size: 14 residues. V was cut by 0 bases and J by 1 base, with 7 bases left in between. The CDR3 DNA reads TGTGCCAGCAGTGAAGCAAGGGTTTCCTACGAGCAGTACTAC. The encoded protein is CASSEARVSYEQYY.

There are many counts of this clonotype. The gene calls are TRBV3-1 and TRBJ1-2; D perhaps matches TRBD1 (6 bases). CDR1 is LGHDT, CDR2 YNNKEL, per germline (reference sequence). This CDR3 region has 13 residues. The V gene lost 1 base and the J gene lost 9 bases, with 12 bases spanning the gap. Here the CDR3 reads CASSQGYRDSYTF. DNA of the CDR3: TGTGCCAGCAGCCAAGGGTACAGGGATAGCTACACCTTC.

This clonotype was seen ten or more times. The genes are TRBV10-3 and TRBJ2-5, with 11 positions matching TRBD2. Germline CDR1 is ENHRY and CDR2 is SYGVKD. CDR3 length: 14 amino acids. V was pared by 7 bases and J by 3 bases, with 4 bases of the junction left unmatched. Here the CDR3 reads CAIKGTSGEETQYF. CDR3 DNA sequence: TGTGCCATCAAGGGGACTAGCGGAGAAGAGACCCAGTACTTC.

This clonotype was recorded many times. V usage is TRBV3-1 and J usage is TRBJ1-5; D is uncertain. This CDR3 region has 12 residues. Trimming shortened V by 2 bases and J by 7 bases, and 6 bases separated the two germline ends. Germline CDR1 LGHDT, CDR2 YNNKEL (reference sequence). The CDR3 here is CASSQRGQPQHF. As DNA, the CDR3 is TGTGCCAGCAGCCAACGGGGACAGCCCCAGCATTTT.

As to this clonotype: The junction departs from the called germline gene at one end, perhaps through a read error. The J gene is TRBJ1-1, the V gene TRBV7-2, with unresolved D. CDR3 length: 13 amino acids. Germline-derived CDR1 and CDR2 are SGHTA and FQGNSA. The CDR3 region has the DNA TGTGCCAGCGGCTTAGGAGGAAACACTGAAGCTTTCTTT. Protein: CASGLGGNTEAFF.

This clonotype was counted a few times. This sequence joins TRBV2 and TRBJ2-1; 10 bases are a match to TRBD2. Germline V gene data show CDR1 as SNHLY and CDR2 as FYNNEI. The CDR3 sequence is 14 residues long. Losses at the gene ends were 6 bases for V and 10 bases for J; bases not matched to a gene: 9. For the CDR3, the DNA is TGTGCCAGCAGGGCGGGACTAGCGAGACACGAGCAGTTCTTC. Encoded protein: CASRAGLARHEQFF. Combining the CDR3 with reference TRBV2 and TRBJ2-1 gives the whole variable domain EPEVTQTPSHQVTQMGQEVILRCVPISNHLYFYWYRQILGQKVEFLVSFYNNEISEKSEIFDDQFSVERPDGSNFTLKIRSTKLEDSAMYFCASRAGLARHEQFFGPGTRLTVL.

This clonotype was detected many times. The chain links TRBV7-9 to TRBJ2-5; 10 bases map to TRBD2. There are 16 residues in the CDR3. Trimming cost V 2 bases and J 2 bases; bases outside gene matches: 5. Germline CDR1 is SEHNR and CDR2 is FQNEAQ (reference sequence). The CDR3 coding sequence is TGTGCCAGCAGCTTACTAGCGGGAGTGTGGCAAGAGACCCAGTACTTC. This translates into CASSLLAGVWQETQYF.

This clonotype was recorded many times. This chain uses TRBV7-6 with TRBJ2-1, with D tentatively TRBD2 (7 bases). V lost 5 bases to trimming and J lost 7 bases, with 15 bases between them. The CDR3 runs to 14 residues. The V gene's germline CDR1 is SGHVS and CDR2 FNYEAQ. CDR3 amino acids: CASSTRGGGNEQFF. The CDR3 DNA reads as TGTGCCAGCAGCACGAGGGGGGGAGGGAATGAGCAGTTCTTC. Variable domain in full (rest from reference TRBV7-6 and TRBJ2-1): GAGVSQSPRYKVTKRGQDVALRCDPISGHVSLYWYRQALGQGPEFLTYFNYEAQQDKSGLPNDRFSAERPEGSISTLTIQRTEQRDSAMYRCASSTRGGGNEQFFGPGTRLTVL.

A word on this clonotype: A much larger clone is a single base away; this may be a read error. The chain employs TRBV29-1 and TRBJ1-1, with unresolved D. Germline V gene lookup returns CDR1 SQVTM and CDR2 ANQGSEA. V dropped 5 bases and J dropped 3 bases, with 13 bases sitting between them. CDR3 length: 13 residues. The CDR3 loop reads CSVRSAMDTEAFF. The CDR3 nucleotides read TGCAGCGTTCGATCAGCTATGGACACTGAAGCTTTCTTT.

The table lists this clonotype with a few counts. Being one base from a much bigger clone, this may be a read error. The V gene is TRBV29-1, the J gene TRBJ2-7, with 7 bases matching TRBD2. CDR1 SQVTM and CDR2 ANQGSEA come from the germline V gene. The CDR3 length is 10 residues. V lost 3 bases, J lost 7 bases, and 0 bases stayed unmatched. CDR3 protein: CSVDGGEQYF. Written as DNA, the CDR3 is TGCAGCGTTGACGGGGGGGAGCAGTACTTC.